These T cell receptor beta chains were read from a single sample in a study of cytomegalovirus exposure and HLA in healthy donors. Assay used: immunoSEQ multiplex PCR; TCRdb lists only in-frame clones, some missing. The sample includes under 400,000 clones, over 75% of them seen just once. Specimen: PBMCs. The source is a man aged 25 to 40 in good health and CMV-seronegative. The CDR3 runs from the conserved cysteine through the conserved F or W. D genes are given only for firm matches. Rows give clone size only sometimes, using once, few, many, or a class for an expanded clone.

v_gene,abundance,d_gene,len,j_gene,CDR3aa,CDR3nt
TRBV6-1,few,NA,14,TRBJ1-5,CASSESGFNQPQHF,TGTGCCAGCAGTGAATCGGGATTCAATCAGCCCCAGCATTTT
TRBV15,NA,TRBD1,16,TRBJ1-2,CATSRDKRDSNYGYTF,TGTGCCACCAGCAGAGATAAACGGGACAGTAACTATGGCTACACCTTC
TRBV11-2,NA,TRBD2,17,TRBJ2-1,CASSLVLAGGSYNEQFF,TGTGCCAGCAGCTTAGTTCTGGCGGGGGGGTCGTACAATGAGCAGTTCTTC
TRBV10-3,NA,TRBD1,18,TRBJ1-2,CAISTPPGTGGANYGYTF,TGTGCCATCAGTACTCCCCCCGGGACAGGGGGAGCTAACTATGGCTACACCTTC
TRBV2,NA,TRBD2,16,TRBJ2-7,CASMRGVGTSGYEQYF,TGTGCCAGCATGAGGGGAGTTGGGACTAGCGGCTACGAGCAGTACTTC
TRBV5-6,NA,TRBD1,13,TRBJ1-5,CASSWTGAEPQHF,TGTGCCAGCAGCTGGACAGGGGCAGAGCCCCAGCATTTT
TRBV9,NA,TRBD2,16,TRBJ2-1,CASSGGSGGPYNEQFF,TGTGCCAGCAGCGGGGGCAGCGGGGGGCCTTACAATGAGCAGTTCTTC
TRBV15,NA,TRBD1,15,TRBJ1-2,CATSSDRGPHYGYTF,TGTGCCACCAGCAGTGACAGGGGACCTCACTATGGCTACACCTTC
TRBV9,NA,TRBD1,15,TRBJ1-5,CASSPSGAGGQPQHF,TGTGCCAGCAGCCCCTCTGGGGCAGGGGGTCAGCCCCAGCATTTT
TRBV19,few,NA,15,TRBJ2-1,CASSLNRVAYNEQFF,TGTGCCAGTAGTTTAAACAGGGTCGCCTACAATGAGCAGTTCTTC
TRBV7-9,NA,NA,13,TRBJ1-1,CASTGGQSLEAFF,TGTGCCAGCACCGGAGGCCAGTCTCTGGAAGCTTTCTTT
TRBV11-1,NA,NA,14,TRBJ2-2,CASSVLANTGELFF,TGTGCCAGCAGCGTACTAGCGAACACCGGGGAGCTGTTTTTT
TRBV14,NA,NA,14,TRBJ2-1,CASSRQKIANEQFF,TGTGCCAGCAGCCGACAGAAAATAGCCAATGAGCAGTTCTTC
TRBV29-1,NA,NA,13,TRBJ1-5,CSVEESSVAGQHF,TGCAGCGTTGAAGAGAGTAGTGTGGCAGGGCAGCATTTT
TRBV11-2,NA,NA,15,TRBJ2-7,CASSLDWGLFYEQYF,TGTGCCAGCAGCTTAGATTGGGGGCTATTCTACGAGCAGTACTTC
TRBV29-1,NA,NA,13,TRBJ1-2,CTALTETNYGYTF,TGCACCGCTCTGACAGAGACCAACTATGGCTACACCTTC
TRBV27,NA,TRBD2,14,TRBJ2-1,CASSYERGDNEQFF,TGTGCCAGCAGTTACGAGCGGGGCGACAATGAGCAGTTCTTC